This TCR beta chain came from a study of response to subunit inactivated influenza vaccine. Points from the study as a whole: Authors suggested that a seasonal influenza vaccination recruits few new T cells each time.

To note about this clonotype: The antigen remains undetermined.

Germline V gene sequence: CDR1 SQVTM, CDR2 ANQGSEA. V lost 4 bases, J lost 0 bases, and 12 bases lay in between. This CDR3 region has 14 residues. TCRdb re-derived calls from the RT-PCR reads in MiXCR, one entry per CDR3 protein. The sample lists under 800,000 distinct CDR3 sequences, approximately 15% occurring once. This specimen consisted of PBMCs from blood, obtained 14 to 15 days before vaccination. The chain has TRBV29-1 and TRBJ1-1; D ambiguous. This sequence was found in a man aged 45-60 years who received an inactivated influenza vaccine. The CDR3 nucleotides are TGCAGCGTTGCAGGACGGCATATGAACACTGAAGCTTTCTTT. Amino acids: CSVAGRHMNTEAFF.